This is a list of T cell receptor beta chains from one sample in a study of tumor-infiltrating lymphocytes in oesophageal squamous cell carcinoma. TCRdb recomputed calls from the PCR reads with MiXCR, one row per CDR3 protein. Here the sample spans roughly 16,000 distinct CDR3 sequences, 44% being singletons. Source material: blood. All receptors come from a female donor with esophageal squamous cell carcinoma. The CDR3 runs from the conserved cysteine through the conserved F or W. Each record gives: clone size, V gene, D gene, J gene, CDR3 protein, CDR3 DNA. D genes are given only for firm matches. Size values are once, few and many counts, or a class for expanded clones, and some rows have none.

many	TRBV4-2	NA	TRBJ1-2	CASSQEGHRSTYGYTF	TGTGCCAGCAGCCAAGAAGGTCACAGGTCTACCTATGGCTACACCTTC
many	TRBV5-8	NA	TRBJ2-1	CASSLGGVVNEQFF	TGTGCCAGCAGCTTGGGGGGAGTCGTGAATGAGCAGTTCTTC
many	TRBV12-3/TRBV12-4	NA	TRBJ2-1	CASSFQGMGEQFF	TGTGCCAGCAGTTTTCAGGGGATGGGTGAGCAGTTCTTC
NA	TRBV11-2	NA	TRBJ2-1	CASSLGGSPKQFF	TGTGCCAGCAGCTTAGGTGGTAGCCCTAAGCAGTTCTTC
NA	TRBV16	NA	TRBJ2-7	CASSQWQGSYEQYF	TGTGCCAGCAGCCAATGGCAGGGATCCTACGAGCAGTACTTC
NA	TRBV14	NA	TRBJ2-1	CASSPRQGLNNEQFF	TGTGCCAGCAGCCCAAGGCAGGGGCTCAACAATGAGCAGTTCTTC
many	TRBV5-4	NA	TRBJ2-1	CASSLIGEQFF	TGTGCCAGCAGCTTGATAGGGGAGCAGTTCTTC
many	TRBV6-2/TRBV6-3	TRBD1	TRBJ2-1	CASSYNRDRVPLNEQFF	TGTGCCAGCAGTTATAACCGGGACAGGGTTCCTCTGAATGAGCAGTTCTTC
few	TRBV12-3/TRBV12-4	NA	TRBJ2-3	CASSFKVSTDTQYF	TGTGCCAGCAGTTTTAAGGTTAGCACAGATACGCAGTATTTT
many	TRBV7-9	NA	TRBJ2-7	CASSLGDFAYEQYF	TGTGCCAGCAGCTTAGGGGACTTTGCCTACGAGCAGTACTTC
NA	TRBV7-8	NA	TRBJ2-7	CASSLSGAGLSYEQYF	TGTGCCAGCAGCCTGTCCGGGGCAGGCCTCTCCTACGAGCAGTACTTC
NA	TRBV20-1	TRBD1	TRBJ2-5	CSASSGQQETQYF	TGCAGTGCTAGTTCGGGACAGCAAGAGACCCAGTACTTC
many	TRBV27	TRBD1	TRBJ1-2	CASSLTGQGRNGYTF	TGTGCCAGCAGTTTAACGGGACAGGGAAGAAATGGCTACACCTTC
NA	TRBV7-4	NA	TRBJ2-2	CASSLASGYGELFF	TGTGCCAGCAGCTTAGCGTCAGGTTACGGGGAGCTGTTTTTT
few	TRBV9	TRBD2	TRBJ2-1	CASSVVAQLAGGSNEQFF	TGTGCCAGCAGCGTAGTAGCCCAACTAGCGGGAGGGTCCAATGAGCAGTTCTTC
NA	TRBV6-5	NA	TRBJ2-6	CASSYSGRAGANVLTF	TGTGCCAGCAGTTACTCGGGCCGGGCCGGGGCCAACGTCCTGACTTTC
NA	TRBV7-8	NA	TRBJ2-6	CASSPGPFNVLTF	TGTGCCAGCAGCCCGGGCCCCTTCAACGTCCTGACTTTC
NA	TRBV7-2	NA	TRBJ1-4	CASSAQGIKEKLFF	TGTGCCAGCAGCGCCCAGGGTATTAAAGAAAAACTGTTTTTT
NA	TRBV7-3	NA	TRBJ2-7	CASSLSSGTYYEQYF	TGTGCCAGCAGCCTCTCCTCGGGGACTTATTACGAGCAGTACTTC
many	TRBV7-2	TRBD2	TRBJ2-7	CASSSGLAGASISYEQYF	TGTGCCAGCAGCTCCGGACTAGCGGGAGCGTCTATCTCCTACGAGCAGTACTTC
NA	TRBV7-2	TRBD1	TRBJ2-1	CASSLYHRGDEQFF	TGTGCCAGCAGCTTATATCACAGGGGTGATGAGCAGTTCTTC
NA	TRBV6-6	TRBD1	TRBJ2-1	CASSYGQGGGEQFF	TGTGCCAGCAGTTACGGACAGGGCGGCGGTGAGCAGTTCTTC
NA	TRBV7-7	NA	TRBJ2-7	CASSPILDGYEQYF	TGTGCTAGCAGCCCTATACTAGACGGCTACGAGCAGTACTTC
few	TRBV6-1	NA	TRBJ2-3	CASSVQGGTQYF	TGTGCCAGCAGTGTACAGGGCGGTACGCAGTATTTT
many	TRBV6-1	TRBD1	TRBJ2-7	CASGGTGGTSPLHF	TGTGCCAGCGGGGGGACAGGGGGGACTTCACCCCTCCACTTC
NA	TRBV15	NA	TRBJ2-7	CATSRDVGGQGDEQYF	TGTGCCACCAGCAGAGATGTAGGGGGGCAAGGGGACGAGCAGTACTTC
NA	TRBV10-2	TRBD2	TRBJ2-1	CASISGLAGGYEQFF	TGCGCCAGCATTTCCGGACTAGCGGGGGGCTATGAGCAGTTCTTC
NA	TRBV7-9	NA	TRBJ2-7	CASSLPRQVYEQYF	TGTGCTAGCAGCCTCCCCCGACAGGTCTACGAGCAGTACTTC
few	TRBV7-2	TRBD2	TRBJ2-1	CASSLVSGSGNEQFF	TGTGCCAGCAGCTTAGTAAGCGGGAGTGGGAATGAGCAGTTCTTC
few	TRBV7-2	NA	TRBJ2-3	CASSLLGASTDTQYF	TGTGCCAGCAGCCTGTTAGGGGCTAGCACAGATACGCAGTATTTT
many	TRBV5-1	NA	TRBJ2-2	CASSLLENTGELFF	TGCGCCAGCAGCTTGCTAGAGAACACCGGGGAGCTGTTTTTT
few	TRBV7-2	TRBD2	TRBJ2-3	CASSRWTSGNTDTQYF	TGTGCCAGCAGCAGATGGACTAGCGGGAATACAGATACGCAGTATTTT
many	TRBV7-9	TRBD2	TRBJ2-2	CASSLLGGETGELFF	TGTGCCAGCAGCCTCCTTGGGGGGGAGACCGGGGAGCTGTTTTTT
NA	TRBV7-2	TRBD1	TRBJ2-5	CASSRDRVGETQYF	TGTGCCAGCAGCCGCGACAGGGTCGGGGAGACCCAGTACTTC
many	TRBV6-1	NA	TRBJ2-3	CASSSPVTDTQYF	TGTGCCAGCAGTTCACCAGTCACAGATACGCAGTATTTT
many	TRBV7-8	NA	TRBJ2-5	CASSALASYNEQYF	TGTGCCAGCAGCGCGCTAGCGTCATACAATGAGCAGTACTTC
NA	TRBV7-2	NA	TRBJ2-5	CASSFHSMRTATFKETQYF	TGTGCCAGCAGCTTTCATAGTATGAGGACAGCGACTTTTAAAGAGACCCAGTACTTC
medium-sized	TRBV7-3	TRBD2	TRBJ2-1	CASSLRRGGLNEQFF	TGTGCCAGCAGCTTAAGACGGGGGGGCCTCAATGAGCAGTTCTTC
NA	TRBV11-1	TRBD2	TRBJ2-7	CASSFRRVGGRAGEQYF	TGTGCCAGCAGCTTCCGCAGAGTTGGCGGGAGGGCTGGGGAGCAGTACTTC
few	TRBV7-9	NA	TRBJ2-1	CASSLPGNEQFF	TGTGCCAGCAGCTTACCCGGGAATGAGCAGTTCTTC
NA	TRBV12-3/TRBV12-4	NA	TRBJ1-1	CASSFGRMNTEAFF	TGTGCCAGCAGCTTCGGCAGGATGAACACTGAAGCTTTCTTT
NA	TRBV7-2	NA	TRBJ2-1	CASSLSRGGASYNEQFF	TGTGCCAGCAGCTTATCCAGGGGCGGCGCATCCTACAATGAGCAGTTCTTC
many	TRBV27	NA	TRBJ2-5	CASSFQGRYNEQYF	TGTGCCAGCAGTTTCCAGGGTCGGTACAATGAGCAGTACTTC
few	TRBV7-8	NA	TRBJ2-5	CASSKQGAGWAQYF	TGTGCCAGCAGCAAACAGGGAGCCGGATGGGCCCAGTACTTC
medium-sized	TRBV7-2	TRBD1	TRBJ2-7	CASSLIPGQGYEQYF	TGTGCCAGCAGCTTAATACCGGGACAGGGGTACGAGCAGTACTTC
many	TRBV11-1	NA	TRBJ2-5	CASSTGGRQETQYF	TGTGCCAGCAGCACCGGGGGTCGCCAAGAGACCCAGTACTTC
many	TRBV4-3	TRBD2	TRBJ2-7	CASSAGTSNYEQYF	TGCGCCAGCAGTGCCGGGACTAGTAACTACGAGCAGTACTTC
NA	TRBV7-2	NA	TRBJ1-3	CASSSGRRNTIYF	TGTGCCAGCAGCTCGGGACGGAGAAACACCATATATTTT
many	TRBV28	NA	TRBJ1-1	CASSLAGDVVAFF	TGTGCCAGCAGTTTGGCAGGGGACGTTGTTGCTTTCTTT
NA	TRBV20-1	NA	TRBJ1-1	CSASRITGGTEAFF	TGCAGTGCTAGCAGGATAACCGGGGGCACTGAAGCTTTCTTT
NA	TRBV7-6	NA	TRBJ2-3	CASSFAFSSTDTQYF	TGTGCCAGCAGCTTTGCGTTTTCTAGCACAGATACGCAGTATTTT
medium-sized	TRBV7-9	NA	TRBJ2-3	CASSLGLHPTDTQYF	TGTGCCAGCAGCTTAGGTCTGCACCCCACAGATACGCAGTATTTT
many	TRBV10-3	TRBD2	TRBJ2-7	CAIRLAGSNYEQYF	TGTGCCATCAGATTAGCGGGTTCGAACTACGAGCAGTACTTC
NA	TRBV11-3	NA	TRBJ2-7	CASSLSFQGYEQYF	TGTGCCAGCAGCTTAAGTTTTCAGGGCTACGAGCAGTACTTC
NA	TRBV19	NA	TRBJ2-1	CATRGNSYNEQIF	TGTGCCACTAGGGGGAACTCATACAATGAGCAGATCTTC
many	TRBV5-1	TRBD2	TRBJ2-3	CASSPSRTSGSTDTQYF	TGCGCCAGCAGCCCCAGTAGGACTAGCGGGAGCACAGATACGCAGTATTTT
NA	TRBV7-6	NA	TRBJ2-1	CASSFSEDNEQFF	TGTGCCAGCAGCTTCTCCGAGGACAATGAGCAGTTCTTC
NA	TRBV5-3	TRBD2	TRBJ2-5	CASSSTSWRLGEQYF	TGTGCCAGCAGCTCGACTAGCTGGAGACTAGGTGAGCAGTACTTC
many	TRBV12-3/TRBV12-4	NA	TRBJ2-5	CASSLRAGRVGEQYF	TGTGCCAGCAGTTTGCGTGCTGGGCGGGTCGGGGAGCAGTACTTC